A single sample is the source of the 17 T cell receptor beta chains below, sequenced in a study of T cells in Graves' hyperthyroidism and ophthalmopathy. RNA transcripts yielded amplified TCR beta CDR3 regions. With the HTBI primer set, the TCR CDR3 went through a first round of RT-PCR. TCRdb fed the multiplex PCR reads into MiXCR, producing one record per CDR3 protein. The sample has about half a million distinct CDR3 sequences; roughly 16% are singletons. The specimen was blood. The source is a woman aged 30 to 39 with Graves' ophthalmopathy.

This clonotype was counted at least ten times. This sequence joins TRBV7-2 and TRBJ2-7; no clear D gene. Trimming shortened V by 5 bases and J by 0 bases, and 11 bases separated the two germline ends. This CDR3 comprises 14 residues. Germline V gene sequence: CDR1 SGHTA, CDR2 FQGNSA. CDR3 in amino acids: CASSTSAVSYEQYF. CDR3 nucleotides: TGTGCCAGCAGCACGAGCGCCGTCTCCTACGAGCAGTACTTC.

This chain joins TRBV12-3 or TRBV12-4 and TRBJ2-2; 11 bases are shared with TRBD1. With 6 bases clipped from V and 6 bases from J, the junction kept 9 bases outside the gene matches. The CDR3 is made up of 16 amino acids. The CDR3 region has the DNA TGTGCCAGCAGCCCTGGGACAGGGGGTTTCGCCGGGGAGCTGTTTTTT. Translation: CASSPGTGGFAGELFF.

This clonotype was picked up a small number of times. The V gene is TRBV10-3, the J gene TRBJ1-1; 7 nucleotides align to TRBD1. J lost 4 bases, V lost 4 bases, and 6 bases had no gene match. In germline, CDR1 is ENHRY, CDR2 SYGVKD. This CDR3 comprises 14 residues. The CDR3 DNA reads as TGTGCCATCAGTGCAGGGGGAGGTATCACTGAAGCTTTCTTT. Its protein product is CAISAGGGITEAFF.

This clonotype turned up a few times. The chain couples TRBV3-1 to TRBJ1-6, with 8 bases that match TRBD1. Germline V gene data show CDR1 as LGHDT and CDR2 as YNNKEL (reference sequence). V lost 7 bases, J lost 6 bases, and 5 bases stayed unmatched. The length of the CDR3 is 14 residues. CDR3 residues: CASTRTGTNSPLHF. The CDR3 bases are TGTGCCAGCACCCGGACAGGGACTAATTCACCCCTCCACTTT.

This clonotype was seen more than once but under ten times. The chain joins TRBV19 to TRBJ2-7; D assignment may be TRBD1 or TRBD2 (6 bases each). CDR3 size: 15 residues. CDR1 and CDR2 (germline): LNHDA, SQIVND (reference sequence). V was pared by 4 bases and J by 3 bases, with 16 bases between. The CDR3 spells CASSTTGTPFYEQYF. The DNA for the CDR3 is TGTGCCAGTAGTACAACAGGGACTCCTTTCTACGAGCAGTACTTC.

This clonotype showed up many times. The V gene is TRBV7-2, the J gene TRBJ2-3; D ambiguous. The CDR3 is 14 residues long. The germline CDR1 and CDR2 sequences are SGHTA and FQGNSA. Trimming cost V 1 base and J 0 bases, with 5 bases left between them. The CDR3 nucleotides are TGTGCCAGCAGCTTAGTCAGTAGCACAGATACGCAGTATTTT. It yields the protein CASSLVSSTDTQYF. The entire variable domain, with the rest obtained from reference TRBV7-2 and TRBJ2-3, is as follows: GAGVSQSPSNKVTEKGKDVELRCDPISGHTALYWYRQSLGQGLEFLIYFQGNSAPDKSGLPSDRFSAERTGGSVSTLTIQRTQQEDSAVYLCASSLVSSTDTQYFGPGTRLTVL.

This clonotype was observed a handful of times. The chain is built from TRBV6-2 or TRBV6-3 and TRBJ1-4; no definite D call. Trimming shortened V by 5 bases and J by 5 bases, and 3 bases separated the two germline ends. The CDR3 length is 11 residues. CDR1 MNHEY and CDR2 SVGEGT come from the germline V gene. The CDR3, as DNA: TGTGCCAGCAGTGCAAATGAAAAACTGTTTTTT. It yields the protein CASSANEKLFF.

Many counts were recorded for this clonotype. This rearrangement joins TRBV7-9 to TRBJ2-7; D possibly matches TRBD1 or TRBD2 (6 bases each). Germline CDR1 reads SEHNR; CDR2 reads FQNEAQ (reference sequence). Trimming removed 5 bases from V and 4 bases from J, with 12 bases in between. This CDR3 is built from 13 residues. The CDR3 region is CASSHPGAYEQYF. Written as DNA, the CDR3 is TGTGCCAGCAGCCACCCGGGGGCGTACGAGCAGTACTTC.

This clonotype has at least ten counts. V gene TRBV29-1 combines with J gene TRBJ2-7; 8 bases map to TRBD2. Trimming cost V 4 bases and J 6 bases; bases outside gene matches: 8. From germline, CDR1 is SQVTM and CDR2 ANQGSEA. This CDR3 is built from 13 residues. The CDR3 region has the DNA TGCAGCGTTGTTGTGGTAGCGGGACTCGAGCAGTACTTC. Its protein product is CSVVVVAGLEQYF.

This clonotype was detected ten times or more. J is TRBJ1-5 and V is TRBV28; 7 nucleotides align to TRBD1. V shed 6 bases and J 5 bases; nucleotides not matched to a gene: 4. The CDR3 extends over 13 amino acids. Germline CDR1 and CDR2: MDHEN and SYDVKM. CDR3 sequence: CASSRQGDQPQHF. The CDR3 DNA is TGTGCCAGCAGCCGCCAGGGGGATCAGCCCCAGCATTTT.

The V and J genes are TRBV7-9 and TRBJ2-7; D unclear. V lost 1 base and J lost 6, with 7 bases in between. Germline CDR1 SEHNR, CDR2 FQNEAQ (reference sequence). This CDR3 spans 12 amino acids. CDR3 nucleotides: TGTGCCAGCAGCTTAGGTACTCGCGAGCAGTACTTC. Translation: CASSLGTREQYF.

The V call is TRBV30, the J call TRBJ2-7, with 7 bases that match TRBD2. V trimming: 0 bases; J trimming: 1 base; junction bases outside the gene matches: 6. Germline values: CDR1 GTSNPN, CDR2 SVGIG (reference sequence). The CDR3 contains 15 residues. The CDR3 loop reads CAWSVRGVPSYEQYF. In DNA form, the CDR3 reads TGTGCCTGGAGTGTTCGGGGGGTCCCTTCCTACGAGCAGTACTTC.

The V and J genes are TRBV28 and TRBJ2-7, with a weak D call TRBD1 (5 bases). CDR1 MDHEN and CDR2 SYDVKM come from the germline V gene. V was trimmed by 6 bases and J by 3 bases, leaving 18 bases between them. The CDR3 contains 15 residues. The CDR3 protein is CASSSRDRTLYEQYF. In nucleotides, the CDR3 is TGTGCCAGCAGCTCGAGAGACAGAACCCTCTACGAGCAGTACTTC.

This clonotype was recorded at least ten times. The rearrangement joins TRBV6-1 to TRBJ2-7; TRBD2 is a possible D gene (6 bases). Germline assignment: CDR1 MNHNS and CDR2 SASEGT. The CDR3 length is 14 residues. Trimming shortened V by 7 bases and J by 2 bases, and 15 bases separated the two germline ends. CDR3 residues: CASNERAVTYEQYF. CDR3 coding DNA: TGTGCCAGCAATGAGCGGGCGGTGACCTACGAGCAGTACTTC.

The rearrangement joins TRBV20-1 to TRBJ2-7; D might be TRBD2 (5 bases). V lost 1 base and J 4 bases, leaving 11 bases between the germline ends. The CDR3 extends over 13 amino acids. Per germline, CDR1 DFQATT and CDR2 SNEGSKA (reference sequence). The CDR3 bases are TGCAGTGCTAGAGGGGGAGCCGCGTACGAGCAGTACTTC. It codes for CSARGGAAYEQYF.

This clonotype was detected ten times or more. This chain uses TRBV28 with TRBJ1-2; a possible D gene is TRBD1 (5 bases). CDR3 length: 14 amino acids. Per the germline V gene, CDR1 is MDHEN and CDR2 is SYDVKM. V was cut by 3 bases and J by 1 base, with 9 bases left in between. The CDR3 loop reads CASSFGTLNYGYTF. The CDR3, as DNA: TGTGCCAGCAGTTTTGGGACCCTTAACTATGGCTACACCTTC.

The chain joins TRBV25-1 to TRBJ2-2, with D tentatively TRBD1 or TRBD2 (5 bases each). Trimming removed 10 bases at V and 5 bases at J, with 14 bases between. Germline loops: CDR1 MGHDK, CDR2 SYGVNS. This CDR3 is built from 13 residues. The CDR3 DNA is TGTGCCACCCAGGGAGTAGGGACCGGGGAGCTGTTTTTT. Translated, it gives CATQGVGTGELFF.